This T cell receptor (beta chain) was observed in a study of T cells in Graves' hyperthyroidism and ophthalmopathy. Study-wide results and caveats: In blood, most of the thyroid clonotypes expanded above 0.001 were also present.

V was pared by 5 bases and J by 4 bases, with 11 bases between. The CDR3 covers 13 residues. Germline assignment: CDR1 SGHTA and CDR2 FQGNSA. As to this clonotype: Its matching antigen is unknown.

Each ophthalmopathy patient scored at least 3 on the Clinical Activity Score and at least 4 on NOSPECS grade, with duration under 3 months. Not enrolled were patients with uncontrolled infection, other autoimmune disease, pregnancy or lactation. RNA transcripts yielded amplified TCR beta CDR3 regions. First-round RT-PCR with HTBI primers amplified the TCR CDR3 region. TCRdb independently ran MiXCR on the multiplex PCR reads; one entry per CDR3 protein. The table includes over 250,000 distinct CDR3 sequences, approximately 15% detected once. The V and J genes are TRBV7-2 and TRBJ1-2; D uncertain. Sample: blood. The source of this sequence is a woman aged 55-70 years with Graves' ophthalmopathy. DNA of the CDR3: TGTGCCAGCAGCACCACAAACAGCTATGGCTACACCTTC. Protein product: CASSTTNSYGYTF.